Each of the 30 T cell receptor beta chains below was sequenced from the same sample in a study of cytomegalovirus exposure and HLA in healthy donors. The PCR had 60 Vbeta and 13 Jbeta primers. TCRdb's copy holds only in-frame clones and misses some; the assay was immunoSEQ multiplex PCR. The sample shows fewer than 250,000 clones, around 82% of them seen only once. Source material: PBMCs. Receptors were obtained from a man aged 35 to 55 in good health and CMV-seropositive.

The genes are TRBV7-9 and TRBJ2-7; D remains ambiguous. Per the germline V gene, CDR1 is SEHNR and CDR2 is FQNEAQ (reference sequence). The CDR3 spans 14 residues. Trimming pared 3 bases from V and 0 bases from J, leaving 9 bases between. This chain's CDR3 is CASSFLRSSYEQYF. The CDR3 bases are TGTGCCAGCAGCTTCCTGAGGAGCTCCTACGAGCAGTACTTC. The full variable domain, rest sourced from reference TRBV7-9 and TRBJ2-7, is DTGVSQNPRHKITKRGQNVTFRCDPISEHNRLYWYRQTLGQGPEFLTYFQNEAQLEKSRLLSDRFSAERPKGSFSTLEIQRTEQGDSAMYLCASSFLRSSYEQYFGPGTRLTVT.

The chain links TRBV5-5 to TRBJ2-1; 8 bases are a match to TRBD2. After removal of 4 bases from V and 0 bases from J, the junction contained 6 bases not matched to a gene. The CDR3 has 16 residues. The germline V gene has CDR1 SGHKS and CDR2 YYEKEE (reference sequence). The CDR3 coding sequence is TGTGCCAGCAGCGATGAGCGGGGGAGCTCCTACAATGAGCAGTTCTTC. Translation gives CASSDERGSSYNEQFF. Variable domain in full (rest from reference TRBV5-5 and TRBJ2-1): DAGVTQSPTHLIKTRGQQVTLRCSPISGHKSVSWYQQVLGQGPQFIFQYYEKEERGRGNFPDRFSARQFPNYSSELNVNALLLGDSALYLCASSDERGSSYNEQFFGPGTRLTVL.

This clone is a singleton in its sample. This specimen includes other DNA sequences encoding the same CDR3. This chain joins TRBV18 and TRBJ2-3; D gene ambiguous. Germline assignment: CDR1 KGHSH and CDR2 LQKENI. The length of the CDR3 is 13 residues. The germline V and J ends were trimmed by 0 bases and 2 bases, with 3 bases remaining between them. The CDR3: CASSPPSTDTQYF. CDR3 bases: TGTGCCAGCTCACCACCCTCCACAGATACGCAGTATTTT.

This chain links TRBV5-4 with TRBJ2-1; D uncertain. CDR3 length equals 15 residues. With 3 bases removed from V and 7 bases from J, the gap between germline ends came to 17 bases. Germline V gene data show CDR1 as SGHNT and CDR2 as YYREEE (reference sequence). The CDR3 nucleotides are TGTGCCAGCAGCTCCCCTCCCCCCAGGTTAAATGAGCAGTTCTTC. Its protein product is CASSSPPPRLNEQFF.

This chain joins TRBV5-3 and TRBJ1-6; D might be TRBD1 (5 bases). TRBV5-3 is annotated as an ORF whose role is uncertain. V gave up 6 bases and J gave up 7 bases, with 17 bases separating them. The CDR3 is 15 residues long. CDR3 sequence (DNA): TGTGCCAGAAACCTAACCGACAGTACCAATTCACCCCTCCACTTT. Translated, it gives CARNLTDSTNSPLHF.

This clone was recorded once. The chain uses TRBV7-6 and TRBJ1-5, with 7 bases matching TRBD1. V trimming: 5 bases; J trimming: 2 bases; junction bases outside the gene matches: 6. Germline CDR1 is SGHVS and CDR2 is FNYEAQ. This CDR3 spans 15 amino acids. In nucleotides, the CDR3 is TGTGCCAGCAGCCTGACAGGGAGAGGCAATCAGCCCCAGCATTTT. This translates into CASSLTGRGNQPQHF.

CDR3 nucleotides: TGTGCCAGCTCAGGTCTACCGATAGCGGGAGGCGAGCAGTACTTC. Translated, it gives CASSGLPIAGGEQYF. This chain uses TRBV18 with TRBJ2-7, with 10 bases matching TRBD2. CDR3 size: 15 residues. Per germline, CDR1 KGHSH and CDR2 LQKENI. V lost 5 bases to trimming and J lost 6 bases; unmatched junction nucleotides: 10.

This chain joins TRBV7-9 and TRBJ2-7, with D uncertain. V was cut by 4 bases and J by 2 bases, with 18 bases left in between. The germline V gene encodes CDR1 SEHNR and CDR2 FQNEAQ (reference sequence). CDR3 length: 16 amino acids. The CDR3 coding sequence is TGTGCCAGCAGCTATCCCTCAGGTCCCACTCCCTACGAGCAGTACTTC. Translating gives CASSYPSGPTPYEQYF.

This chain uses TRBV5-6 with TRBJ1-2, with D hard to call. This CDR3 has 14 amino acids. V shed 0 bases and J shed 5 bases, with 11 bases lying between them. CDR1 and CDR2 (germline): SGHDT, YYEEEE. The CDR3 region is CASSLESSPYGYTF. The CDR3 nucleotides are TGTGCCAGCAGCTTGGAGTCTAGTCCGTATGGCTACACCTTC. Looking up the rest from reference TRBV5-6 and TRBJ1-2 gives the full variable domain: DAGVTQSPTHLIKTRGQQVTLRCSPKSGHDTVSWYQQALGQGPQFIFQYYEEEERQRGNFPDRFSGHQFPNYSSELNVNALLLGDSALYLCASSLESSPYGYTFGSGTRLTVV.

The V gene is TRBV29-1, the J gene TRBJ2-5, with TRBD1 matching over 8 bases. In germline, CDR1 is SQVTM, CDR2 ANQGSEA. This CDR3 contains 13 residues. Losses at the gene ends were 4 bases for V and 4 bases for J; bases not matched to a gene: 5. This CDR3 reads CSVGQGATETQYF. In DNA form, the CDR3 reads TGCAGCGTTGGTCAGGGGGCAACAGAGACCCAGTACTTC.

The CDR3 loop is CARIESTDTQYF. CDR3 sequence (DNA): TGTGCCAGGATAGAGAGCACAGATACGCAGTATTTT. The gene calls are TRBV6-4 and TRBJ2-3; D gene ambiguous. In germline, CDR1 is MRHNA, CDR2 SNTAGT. Trimming took 9 bases from V and 0 from J, leaving 7 bases between them. There are 12 residues in the CDR3.

In its sample, this clone was seen once. The chain links TRBV6-6 to TRBJ1-1; D is uncertain. Germline CDR1 is MNHNY and CDR2 is SVGAGI (reference sequence). The V end was cut by 0 bases, the J end by 1 base, with 9 bases between. The CDR3 runs 15 residues. In DNA form, the CDR3 reads TGTGCCAGCAGTTACTCTAGAACCGCGAACACTGAAGCTTTCTTT. Encoded protein: CASSYSRTANTEAFF.

The J gene is TRBJ2-1, the V gene TRBV27; 8 bases fit TRBD2. This CDR3 has 16 residues. V lost 9 bases, J lost 2 bases, and 12 bases stayed unmatched. The germline V gene has CDR1 MNHEY and CDR2 SMNVEV (reference sequence). The CDR3 sequence: CASMMRAGATYNEQFF. The CDR3 bases are TGTGCCAGTATGATGAGAGCGGGAGCGACCTACAATGAGCAGTTCTTC.

This rearrangement joins TRBV6-1 to TRBJ2-1; 9 nucleotides align to TRBD1. Germline lookup yields CDR1 MNHNS and CDR2 SASEGT. V lost 6 bases to trimming and J lost 3 bases; unmatched junction nucleotides: 3. The CDR3 has 14 amino acids. The CDR3 is CASRQGASYNEQFF. The CDR3 DNA sequence: TGTGCCAGCAGACAGGGGGCAAGCTACAATGAGCAGTTCTTC.

The chain has TRBV30 and TRBJ2-3; weak D call: TRBD1 (6 bases). The germline gives CDR1 GTSNPN, CDR2 SVGIG (reference sequence). The CDR3 is 11 amino acids. The CDR3 region is CARGSVDTQYF. CDR3 DNA sequence: TGTGCGAGGGGGAGCGTAGATACGCAGTATTTT.

The chain links TRBV27 to TRBJ2-2; no reliable D call. The V gene's germline CDR1 is MNHEY and CDR2 SMNVEV (reference sequence). The germline V and J ends were trimmed by 8 bases and 5 bases, with 9 bases remaining between them. CDR3 size: 12 residues. The chain's CDR3 is CASQAPTGELFF. As DNA, the CDR3 is TGTGCCAGCCAAGCTCCAACCGGGGAGCTGTTTTTT.

The rearrangement joins TRBV2 to TRBJ2-7; 9 bases map to TRBD2. This CDR3 comprises 13 residues. Per the germline V gene, CDR1 is SNHLY and CDR2 is FYNNEI. Trimming cost V 6 bases and J 2 bases; bases outside gene matches: 2. CDR3 sequence (DNA): TGTGCCAGCAGGGGACTAGCAGCCTACGAGCAGTACTTC. Its protein product is CASRGLAAYEQYF.

V gene TRBV13 combines with J gene TRBJ2-3; 11 bases map to TRBD2. Per germline, CDR1 PRHDT and CDR2 FYEKMQ (reference sequence). CDR3 length: 16 residues. Trimming at V came to 3 bases and at J to 0 bases, leaving 2 bases not matched to a gene. DNA of the CDR3: TGTGCCAGCAGCTTTAGCGGGAGGGCTAGCACAGATACGCAGTATTTT. Residues: CASSFSGRASTDTQYF.

The V gene is TRBV9, the J gene TRBJ2-2; 10 nucleotides agree with TRBD2. The germline CDR1 and CDR2 sequences are SGDLS and YYNGEE. The CDR3 sequence is 15 residues long. Germline trimming cut 3 bases from V and 6 bases from J; bases unmatched to any gene: 5. The CDR3 DNA reads as TGTGCCAGCAGCGGAAGCGGGAGGGAGTCCGGGGAGCTGTTTTTT. As protein: CASSGSGRESGELFF. Filled out from reference TRBV9 and TRBJ2-2, the complete variable domain reads DSGVTQTPKHLITATGQRVTLRCSPRSGDLSVYWYQQSLDQGLQFLIQYYNGEERAKGNILERFSAQQFPDLHSELNLSSLELGDSALYFCASSGSGRESGELFFGEGSRLTVL.

V usage is TRBV7-9 and J usage is TRBJ1-2, with TRBD1 matching 9 bases. CDR3 length: 13 residues. The V gene end was trimmed by 5 bases and the J gene end by 6 bases; junction bases not matched to a gene: 4. From germline, CDR1 is SEHNR and CDR2 FQNEAQ (reference sequence). CDR3 region: CASSGQGSNGYTF. The CDR3 DNA follows: TGTGCCAGCAGCGGACAGGGGAGCAATGGCTACACCTTC.

This clone was counted only a few times. This rearrangement joins TRBV5-1 to TRBJ1-5; 7 bases map to TRBD1. This CDR3 is 15 amino acids long. The junction had 7 bases not matched to a gene; V was cut back by 4 bases and J by 3 bases. Germline V lookup: CDR1 SGHRS, CDR2 YFSETQ. The DNA of the CDR3 is TGCGCCAGCAGCGTGACAGGGAATTACAATCAGCCCCAGCATTTT. It specifies CASSVTGNYNQPQHF.

J is TRBJ2-7 and V is TRBV7-9; the D gene is possibly TRBD1 (5 bases). Per the germline V gene, CDR1 is SEHNR and CDR2 is FQNEAQ (reference sequence). V was trimmed by 5 bases and J by 5 bases, leaving 10 bases between them. CDR3 length: 12 residues. This CDR3 reads CASSESTDEQYF. For the CDR3, the DNA is TGTGCCAGCAGCGAATCGACAGACGAGCAGTACTTC.

The chain employs TRBV28 and TRBJ1-2, with 7 bases matching TRBD1. J lost 2 bases, V lost 1 base, and 10 bases had no gene match. The CDR3 extends over 17 amino acids. Germline V gene data show CDR1 as MDHEN and CDR2 as SYDVKM. This CDR3 reads CASSLLVGDRDNYGYTF. DNA for the CDR3: TGTGCCAGCAGTTTATTGGTCGGGGACAGAGACAACTATGGCTACACCTTC.

The rearrangement uses TRBV6-5 and TRBJ2-7; tentatively, D is TRBD2 (5 bases). V gave up 7 bases and J gave up 0 bases, with 13 bases separating them. CDR1 is MNHEY and CDR2 is SVGAGI in the germline V gene. The CDR3 is 14 amino acids. CDR3 coding DNA: TGTGCCAGCACCCCGACGGGAATCTCCTACGAGCAGTACTTC. Encoded protein: CASTPTGISYEQYF.

This clone was seen more than once but under ten times. The genes are TRBV11-2 and TRBJ2-2; 13 bases map to TRBD2. The ends lost 6 bases at V and 7 bases at J; junction bases unmatched: 5. The CDR3 length is 15 residues. Germline CDR1 is SGHAT and CDR2 is FQNNGV. CDR3 residues: CASRPGLAGVGELFF. CDR3 coding DNA: TGTGCCAGCAGACCCGGACTAGCGGGAGTCGGGGAGCTGTTTTTT.

The chain couples TRBV6-4 to TRBJ2-1, with 10 bases matching TRBD2. Germline V gene lookup returns CDR1 MRHNA and CDR2 SNTAGT. This CDR3 comprises 16 residues. Germline trimming cut 0 bases from V and 9 bases from J; bases unmatched to any gene: 8. The CDR3 nucleotides are TGTGCCAGCAGTGACTCGATTTCTAGCGGGAGCGGTGAGCAGTTCTTC. Translating gives CASSDSISSGSGEQFF.

This chain connects TRBV11-2 to TRBJ2-1, with 7 bases matching TRBD1. This CDR3 has 14 residues. The ends lost 5 bases at V and 4 bases at J; junction bases unmatched: 5. The V gene's germline CDR1 is SGHAT and CDR2 FQNNGV. Written as DNA, the CDR3 is TGTGCCAGCAGCCCGGGACAGAGTTACAATGAGCAGTTCTTC. Encoded protein: CASSPGQSYNEQFF.

The gene calls are TRBV18 and TRBJ1-1; D remains ambiguous. Germline lookup yields CDR1 KGHSH and CDR2 LQKENI. Trimming shortened V by 6 bases and J by 3 bases, and 11 bases separated the two germline ends. CDR3 length: 13 amino acids. The DNA of the CDR3 is TGTGCCAGCTCGCGACGGGATGACACTGAAGCTTTCTTT. It yields the protein CASSRRDDTEAFF.

This clone was seen more than once but under ten times. The gene calls are TRBV18 and TRBJ1-1, with 9 nucleotides matching TRBD1. The CDR3 length is 17 residues. Germline V lookup: CDR1 KGHSH, CDR2 LQKENI. V shed 3 bases and J 6 bases; nucleotides not matched to a gene: 14. This chain's CDR3 is CASSPRTRGTGSAEAFF. Here the CDR3 DNA reads TGTGCCAGCTCACCTCGGACGAGAGGGACAGGGTCTGCTGAAGCTTTCTTT.

This chain uses TRBV28 with TRBJ1-5; D is unclear. V lost 2 bases, J lost 6 bases, and 14 bases lay in between. Germline-derived CDR1 and CDR2 are MDHEN and SYDVKM. CDR3 length equals 15 residues. The CDR3 loop reads CASSLRSGNGQPQHF. CDR3 nucleotides: TGTGCCAGCAGTTTAAGGTCGGGTAACGGTCAGCCCCAGCATTTT.